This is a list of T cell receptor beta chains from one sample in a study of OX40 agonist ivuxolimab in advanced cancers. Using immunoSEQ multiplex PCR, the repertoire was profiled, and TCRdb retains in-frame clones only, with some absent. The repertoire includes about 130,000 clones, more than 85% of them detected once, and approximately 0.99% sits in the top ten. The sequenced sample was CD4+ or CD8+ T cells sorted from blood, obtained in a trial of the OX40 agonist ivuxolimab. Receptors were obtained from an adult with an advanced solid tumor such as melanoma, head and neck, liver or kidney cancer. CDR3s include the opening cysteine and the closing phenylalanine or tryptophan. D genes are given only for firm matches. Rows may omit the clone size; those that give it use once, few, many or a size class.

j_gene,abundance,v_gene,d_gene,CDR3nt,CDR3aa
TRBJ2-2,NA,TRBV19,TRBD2,TGTGCCAGTAGTAAGAGCGGGGCGAACACCGGGGAGCTGTTTTTT,CASSKSGANTGELFF
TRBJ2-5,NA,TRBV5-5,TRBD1,TGTGCCAGCAGCTTCTGGACAGGGCGGGAGACCCAGTACTTC,CASSFWTGRETQYF
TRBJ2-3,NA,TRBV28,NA,TGTGCCAGCAGTTTAATGGGCCTTAGCACAGATACGCAGTATTTT,CASSLMGLSTDTQYF
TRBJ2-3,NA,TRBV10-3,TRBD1,TGTGCCATCAGTGGGGGGACAGGGACAAGCACAGATACGCAGTATTTT,CAISGGTGTSTDTQYF
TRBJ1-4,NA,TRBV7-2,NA,TGTGCCAGCAGCTTTGGTGGACGGAGGTTATATGAAAAACTGTTTTTT,CASSFGGRRLYEKLFF
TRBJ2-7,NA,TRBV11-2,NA,TGTGCCAGCAGCTTAGCAGGCGGGAACTCCTACGAGCAGTACTTC,CASSLAGGNSYEQYF
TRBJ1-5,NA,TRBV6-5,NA,TGTGCCAGCAGTCCCTATGACCATTTT,CASSPYDHF
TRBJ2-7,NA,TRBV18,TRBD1,TGTGCCAGCTCGCCCCCGGGACAGGGGTGGTCCTACGAGCAGTACTTC,CASSPPGQGWSYEQYF
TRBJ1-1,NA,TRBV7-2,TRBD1,TGTGCCAGCAGCTTACAGACAGGGTACATGAACACTGAAGCTTTCTTT,CASSLQTGYMNTEAFF
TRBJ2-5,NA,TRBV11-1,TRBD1,TGTGCCAGCAGCTTAGGATCGGGACAGGGGATCGGGGAGACCCAGTACTTC,CASSLGSGQGIGETQYF
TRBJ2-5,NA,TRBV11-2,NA,TGTGCCAGCAGCCCAATCCCGGGACTTTCGTCTGTGACCCAGTACTTC,CASSPIPGLSSVTQYF
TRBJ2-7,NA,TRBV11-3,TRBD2,TGTGCCAGCAGCGCGGGAGGTCCCTACGAGCAGTACTTC,CASSAGGPYEQYF
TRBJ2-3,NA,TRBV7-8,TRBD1,TGTGCCAGCAGCTCACAGACAGGGGGCGGAGGGGATACGCAGTATTTT,CASSSQTGGGGDTQYF
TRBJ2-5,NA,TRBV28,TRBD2,TGTGCCAGCAGTTATAGCGGGGCCCGGGGGACCCAGTACTTC,CASSYSGARGTQYF
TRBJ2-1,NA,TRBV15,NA,TGTGCCACCAGCAGAGGAGGCGAGCAGTTCTTC,CATSRGGEQFF
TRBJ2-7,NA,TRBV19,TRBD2,TGTGCCAGTAGTTTGAGAACTAGCGGGCGCTACGAGCAGTACTTC,CASSLRTSGRYEQYF
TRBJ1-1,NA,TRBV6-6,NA,TGTGCCAGCAGCCAAGGATACGAGGAAGCTTTCTTT,CASSQGYEEAFF
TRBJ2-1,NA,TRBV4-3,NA,TGCGCCAGCAGCCAAGATGTAGGACAGAATGAGCAGTTCTTC,CASSQDVGQNEQFF
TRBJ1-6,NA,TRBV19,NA,TGTGCCAGTAGTATTGAAGGGCGGGCAGTAAATTCACCCCTCCACTTT,CASSIEGRAVNSPLHF
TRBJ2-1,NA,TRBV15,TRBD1,TGTGCCACCAGCAGATCGGGACAGCAAAGGATGAACTACAATGAGCAGTTCTTC,CATSRSGQQRMNYNEQFF
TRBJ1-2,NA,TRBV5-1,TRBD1,TGCGCCAGCAGCCCCCGGGACAGGGGATCCTATGGCTACACCTTC,CASSPRDRGSYGYTF
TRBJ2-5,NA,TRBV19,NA,TGTGCCAGTAGTATAGGCGGCCAGAAAGAGACCCAGTACTTC,CASSIGGQKETQYF
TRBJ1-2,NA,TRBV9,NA,TGTGCCAGCAGCGTAGCGGGAGGGGACTATGGCTACACCTTC,CASSVAGGDYGYTF
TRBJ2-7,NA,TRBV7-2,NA,TGTGCCAGCAGCCTGGACCCGAATCCCTACGAGCAGTACTTC,CASSLDPNPYEQYF
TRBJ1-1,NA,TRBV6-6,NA,TGTGCCAGCACCCCCGGGTCTCACACTGAAGCTTTCTTT,CASTPGSHTEAFF
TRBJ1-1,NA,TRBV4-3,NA,TGCGCCAGCAGCCAACAGAGGGGCACTGAAGCTTTCTTT,CASSQQRGTEAFF
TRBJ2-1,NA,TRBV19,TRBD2,TGTGCCAGTAGTTCCCGGACTAGCGGGAATGAGCAGTTCTTC,CASSSRTSGNEQFF
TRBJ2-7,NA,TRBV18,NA,TGTGCCAGCTCACCACCCGGGCCCTACGAGCAGTACTTC,CASSPPGPYEQYF
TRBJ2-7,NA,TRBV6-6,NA,TGTGCCAGCAGTTACTCTAATAAGGGCGCACAGTACTTC,CASSYSNKGAQYF
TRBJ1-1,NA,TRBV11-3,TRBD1,TGTGCCAGCAGCTTGGGACAGGGCAACACTGAAGCTTTCTTT,CASSLGQGNTEAFF
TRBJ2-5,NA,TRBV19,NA,TGTGCCAGTAGTATGGGCAGGGAGGCTGCAGAGACCCAGTACTTC,CASSMGREAAETQYF
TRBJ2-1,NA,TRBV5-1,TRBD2,TGCGCCAGCAGGCTAAGCGGGGGGACTTACAATGAGCAGTTCTTC,CASRLSGGTYNEQFF
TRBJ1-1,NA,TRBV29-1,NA,TGCAGCGTTGAACTTACAGGGCGCCGGGACACTGAAGCTTTCTTT,CSVELTGRRDTEAFF
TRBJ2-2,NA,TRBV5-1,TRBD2,TGCGCCACCGCCGGGACTAGCACTGACACCGGGGAGCTGTTTTTT,CATAGTSTDTGELFF
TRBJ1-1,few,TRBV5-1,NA,TGCGCCAGCAGAAGGGGGGCGAACACTGAAGCTTTCTTT,CASRRGANTEAFF
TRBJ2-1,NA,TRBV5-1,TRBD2,TGCGCCAGCAGCCCCGGGACTAGCGCAAAATTTTCGCAATTCTTC,CASSPGTSAKFSQFF
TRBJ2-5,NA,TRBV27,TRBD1,TGCGCTGAAGCTGGGACAGGGCAAGAGACCCAGTACTTC,CAEAGTGQETQYF
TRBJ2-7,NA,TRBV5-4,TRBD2,TGTGCCAGCAGCTCTAGCGGGACGTCCTACGAGCAGTACTTC,CASSSSGTSYEQYF
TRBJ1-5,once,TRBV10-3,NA,TGTGCCATGGGAGGGCAGCCCCAGCATTTT,CAMGGQPQHF
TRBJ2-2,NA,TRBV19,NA,TGTGCCAGTAGTATAGTTGGCCCCTATTCCACCGGGGAGCTGTTTTTT,CASSIVGPYSTGELFF
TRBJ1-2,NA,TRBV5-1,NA,TGCGCCAGCAGCATACAGGGTTCTAACTATGGCTACACCTTC,CASSIQGSNYGYTF
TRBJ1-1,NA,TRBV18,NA,TGTGCCAGCTCAGACAACTATTCGCGGAAAGCTTTCTTT,CASSDNYSRKAFF
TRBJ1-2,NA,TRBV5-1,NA,TGCGCCAGCAGCCAAACTAACTATGGCTACACCTTC,CASSQTNYGYTF
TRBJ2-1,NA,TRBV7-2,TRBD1,TGTGCCAGCAGCCCCTCGGGACAGGGCTACAATGAGCAGTTCTTC,CASSPSGQGYNEQFF
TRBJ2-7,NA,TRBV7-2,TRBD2,TGTGCCAGCAGCCCCAGGCGGGGGGACTCCTACGAGCAGTACTTC,CASSPRRGDSYEQYF
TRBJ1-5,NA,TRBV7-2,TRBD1,TGTGCCAGCAGCGCCGAGAGGGGGCTTCAGCCCCAGCATTTT,CASSAERGLQPQHF
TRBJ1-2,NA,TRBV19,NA,TGTGCCAGTAGCACCCGGCGCGGAATGCATGGCTACACCTTC,CASSTRRGMHGYTF
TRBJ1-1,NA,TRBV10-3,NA,TGTGCCATCAGTGAGTCGGAGCAGGGTAGGGGCACTGAAGCTTTCTTT,CAISESEQGRGTEAFF
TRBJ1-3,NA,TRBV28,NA,TGTGCCAGCAGCCATCCCGGACAGCTTCAGGGAAACACCATATATTTT,CASSHPGQLQGNTIYF
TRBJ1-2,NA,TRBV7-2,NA,TGTGCCAGCAGCTTGGATAATGGCTATGGCTACACCTTC,CASSLDNGYGYTF
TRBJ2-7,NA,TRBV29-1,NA,TGCAGCGTTTGGGGGGCGTACGAGCAGTACTTC,CSVWGAYEQYF
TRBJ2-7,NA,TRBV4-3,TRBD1,TGCGCCAGCAGCCAAGATCAAGTAGGCAGGGGGCCGTACGAGCAGTACTTC,CASSQDQVGRGPYEQYF
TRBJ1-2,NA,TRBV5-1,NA,TGCGCCAGCAGCTTGACAGGGACAACGATGTATGGCTACACCTTC,CASSLTGTTMYGYTF
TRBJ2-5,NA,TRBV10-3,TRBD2,TGTGCCATCAGTGCCTGGGGGATAGCGGGGGAGGGGGAGACCCAGTACTTC,CAISAWGIAGEGETQYF
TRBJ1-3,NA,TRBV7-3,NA,TGTGCCAGCAGCTTAATTGGTGTTAACGGAAACACCATATATTTT,CASSLIGVNGNTIYF